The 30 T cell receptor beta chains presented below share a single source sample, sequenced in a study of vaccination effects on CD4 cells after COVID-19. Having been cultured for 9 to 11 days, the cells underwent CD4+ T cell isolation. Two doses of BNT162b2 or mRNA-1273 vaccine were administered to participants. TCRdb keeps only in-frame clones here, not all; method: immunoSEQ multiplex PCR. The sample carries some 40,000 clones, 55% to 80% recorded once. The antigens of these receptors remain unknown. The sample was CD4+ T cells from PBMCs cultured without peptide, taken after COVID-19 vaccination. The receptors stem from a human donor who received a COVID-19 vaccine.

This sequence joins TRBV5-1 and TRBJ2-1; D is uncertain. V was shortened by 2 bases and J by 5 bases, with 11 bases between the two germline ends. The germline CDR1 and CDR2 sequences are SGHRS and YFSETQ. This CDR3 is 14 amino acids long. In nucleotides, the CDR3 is TGCGCCAGCAGCTTTTCATCAGATAACAATGAGCAGTTCTTC. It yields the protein CASSFSSDNNEQFF.

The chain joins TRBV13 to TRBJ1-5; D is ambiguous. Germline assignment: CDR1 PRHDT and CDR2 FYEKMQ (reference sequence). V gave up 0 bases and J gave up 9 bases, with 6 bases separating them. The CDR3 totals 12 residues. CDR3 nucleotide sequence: TGTGCCAGCAGCTTAGGTAGTGGGCCCCAGCATTTT. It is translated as CASSLGSGPQHF.

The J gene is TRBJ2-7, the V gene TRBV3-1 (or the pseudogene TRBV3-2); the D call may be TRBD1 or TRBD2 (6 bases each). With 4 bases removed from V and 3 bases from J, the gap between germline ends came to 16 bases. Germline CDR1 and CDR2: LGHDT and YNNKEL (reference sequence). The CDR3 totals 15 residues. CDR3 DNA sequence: TGTGCCAGCAGCCGGTCATCGGGGGCGAACTACGAGCAGTACTTC. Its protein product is CASSRSSGANYEQYF.

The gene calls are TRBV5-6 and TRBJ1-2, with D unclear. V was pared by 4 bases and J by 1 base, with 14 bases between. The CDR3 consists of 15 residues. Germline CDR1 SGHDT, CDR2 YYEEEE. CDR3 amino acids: CASSPLEGSNYGYTF. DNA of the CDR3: TGTGCCAGCAGCCCGCTGGAGGGTAGTAACTATGGCTACACCTTC.

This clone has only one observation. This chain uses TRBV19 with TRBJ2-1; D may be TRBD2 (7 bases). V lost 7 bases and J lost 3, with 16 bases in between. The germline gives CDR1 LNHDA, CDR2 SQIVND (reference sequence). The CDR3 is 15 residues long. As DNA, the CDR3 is TGTGCCAGTATCCCCCCGGGGGGCATCTACAATGAGCAGTTCTTC. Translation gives CASIPPGGIYNEQFF.

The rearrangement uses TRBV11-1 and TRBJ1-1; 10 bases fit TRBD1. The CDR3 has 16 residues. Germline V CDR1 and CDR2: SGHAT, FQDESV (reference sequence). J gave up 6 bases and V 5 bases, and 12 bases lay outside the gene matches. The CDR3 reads CASSPGQGKGRPEAFF. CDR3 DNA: TGTGCCAGCAGCCCGGGACAGGGGAAGGGTCGTCCTGAAGCTTTCTTT.

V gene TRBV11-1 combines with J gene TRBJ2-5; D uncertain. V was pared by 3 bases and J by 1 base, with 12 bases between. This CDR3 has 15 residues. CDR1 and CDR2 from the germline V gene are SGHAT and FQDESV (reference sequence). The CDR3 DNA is TGTGCCAGCAGCTTCACGGGCTATTCCCAAGAGACCCAGTACTTC. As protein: CASSFTGYSQETQYF.

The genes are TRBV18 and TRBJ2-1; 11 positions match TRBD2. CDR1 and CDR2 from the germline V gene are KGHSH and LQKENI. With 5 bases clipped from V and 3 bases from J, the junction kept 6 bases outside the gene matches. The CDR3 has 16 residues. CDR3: CASSTFSGGVYNEQFF. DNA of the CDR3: TGTGCCAGCTCAACCTTTAGCGGGGGGGTCTACAATGAGCAGTTCTTC.

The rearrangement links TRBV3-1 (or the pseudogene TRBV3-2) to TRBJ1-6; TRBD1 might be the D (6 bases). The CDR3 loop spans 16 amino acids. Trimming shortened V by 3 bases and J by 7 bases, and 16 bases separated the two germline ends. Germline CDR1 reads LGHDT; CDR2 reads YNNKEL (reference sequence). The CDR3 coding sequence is TGTGCCAGCAGCCACTCACGCACAGGGACCAATTCACCCCTCCACTTT. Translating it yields CASSHSRTGTNSPLHF.

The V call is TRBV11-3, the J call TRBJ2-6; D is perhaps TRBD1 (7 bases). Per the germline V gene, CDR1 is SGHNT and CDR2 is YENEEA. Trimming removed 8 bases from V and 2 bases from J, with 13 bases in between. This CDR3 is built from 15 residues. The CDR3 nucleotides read TGTGCCAGCTCGGCAGGGGGGACTGGGGCCAACGTCCTGACTTTC. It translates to CASSAGGTGANVLTF.

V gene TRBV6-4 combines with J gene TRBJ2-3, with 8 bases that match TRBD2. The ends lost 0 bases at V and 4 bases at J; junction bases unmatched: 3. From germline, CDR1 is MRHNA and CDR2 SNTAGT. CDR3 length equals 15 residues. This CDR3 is CASSDSASGSDTQYF. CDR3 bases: TGTGCCAGCAGTGACTCCGCTAGCGGGTCAGATACGCAGTATTTT.

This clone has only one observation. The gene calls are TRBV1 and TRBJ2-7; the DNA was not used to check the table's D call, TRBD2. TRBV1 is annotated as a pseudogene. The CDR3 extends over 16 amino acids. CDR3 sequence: CTSSHTSGGDSYEQYF. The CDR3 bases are TGCACCAGCAGCCACACTAGCGGGGGGGACTCCTACGAGCAGTACTTC.

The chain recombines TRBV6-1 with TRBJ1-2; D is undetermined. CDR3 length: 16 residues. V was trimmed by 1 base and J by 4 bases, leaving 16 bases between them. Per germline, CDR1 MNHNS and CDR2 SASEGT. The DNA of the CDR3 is TGTGCCAGCAGTGAAGGAGGTTGGGAGTTCTCCTATGGCTACACCTTC. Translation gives CASSEGGWEFSYGYTF.

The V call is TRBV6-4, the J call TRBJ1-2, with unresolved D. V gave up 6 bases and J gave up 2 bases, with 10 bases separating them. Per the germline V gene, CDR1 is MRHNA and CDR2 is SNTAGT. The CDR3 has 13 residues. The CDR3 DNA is TGTGCCAGCAGCGCGGGGTCGAACTATGGCTACACCTTC. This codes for CASSAGSNYGYTF.

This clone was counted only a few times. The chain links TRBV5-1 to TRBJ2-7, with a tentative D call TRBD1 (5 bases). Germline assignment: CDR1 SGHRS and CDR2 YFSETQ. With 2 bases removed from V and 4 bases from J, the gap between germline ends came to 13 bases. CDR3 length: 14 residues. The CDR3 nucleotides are TGCGCCAGCAGCTTAAATCAGGGCGGTTACGAGCAGTACTTC. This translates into CASSLNQGGYEQYF. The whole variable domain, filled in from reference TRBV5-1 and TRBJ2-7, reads KAGVTQTPRYLIKTRGQQVTLSCSPISGHRSVSWYQQTPGQGLQFLFEYFSETQRNKGNFPGRFSGRQFSNSRSEMNVSTLELGDSALYLCASSLNQGGYEQYFGPGTRLTVT.

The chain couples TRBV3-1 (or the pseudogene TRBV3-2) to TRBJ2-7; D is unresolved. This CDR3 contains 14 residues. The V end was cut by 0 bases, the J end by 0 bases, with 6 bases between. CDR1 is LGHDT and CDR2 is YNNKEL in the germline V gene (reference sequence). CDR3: CASSQEYSSYEQYF. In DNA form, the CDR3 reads TGTGCCAGCAGCCAAGAGTACAGCTCCTACGAGCAGTACTTC.

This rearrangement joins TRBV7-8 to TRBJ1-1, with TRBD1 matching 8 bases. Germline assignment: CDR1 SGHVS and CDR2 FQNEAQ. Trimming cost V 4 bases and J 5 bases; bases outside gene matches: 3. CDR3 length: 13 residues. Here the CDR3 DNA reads TGTGCCAGCAGCTACGACAGGGGTACTGAAGCTTTCTTT. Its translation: CASSYDRGTEAFF.

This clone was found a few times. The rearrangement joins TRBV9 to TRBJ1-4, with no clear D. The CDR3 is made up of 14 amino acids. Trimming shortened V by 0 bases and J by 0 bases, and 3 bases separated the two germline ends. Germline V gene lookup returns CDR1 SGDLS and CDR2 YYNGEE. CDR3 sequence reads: CASSVGTTNEKLFF. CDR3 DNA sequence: TGTGCCAGCAGCGTAGGAACAACTAATGAAAAACTGTTTTTT.

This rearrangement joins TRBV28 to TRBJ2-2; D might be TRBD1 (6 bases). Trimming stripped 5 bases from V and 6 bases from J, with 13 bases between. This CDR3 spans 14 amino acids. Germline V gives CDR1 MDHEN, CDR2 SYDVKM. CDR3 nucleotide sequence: TGTGCCAGCAGTGCCCACAGGGTCGCCGGGGAGCTGTTTTTT. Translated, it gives CASSAHRVAGELFF.

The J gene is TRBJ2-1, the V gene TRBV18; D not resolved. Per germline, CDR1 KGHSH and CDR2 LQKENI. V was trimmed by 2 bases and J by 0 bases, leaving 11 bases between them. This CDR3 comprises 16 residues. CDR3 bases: TGTGCCAGCTCACCAAACCGACAAGTCTCCTACAATGAGCAGTTCTTC. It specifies CASSPNRQVSYNEQFF.

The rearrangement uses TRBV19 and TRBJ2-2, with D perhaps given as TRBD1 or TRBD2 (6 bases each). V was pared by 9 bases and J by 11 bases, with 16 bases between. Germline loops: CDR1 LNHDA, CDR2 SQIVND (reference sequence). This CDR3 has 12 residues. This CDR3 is CASLRGASELFF. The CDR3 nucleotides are TGTGCCAGCCTAAGGGGGGCTAGTGAGCTGTTTTTT.

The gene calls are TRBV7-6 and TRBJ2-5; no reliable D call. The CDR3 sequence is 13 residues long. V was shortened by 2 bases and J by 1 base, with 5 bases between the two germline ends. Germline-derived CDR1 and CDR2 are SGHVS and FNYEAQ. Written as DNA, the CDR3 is TGTGCCAGCAGCTTACGGGCCCAAGAGACCCAGTACTTC. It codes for CASSLRAQETQYF.

CDR3: CASSSQGNSPLHF. The CDR3 DNA sequence: TGTGCCAGCAGCTCACAGGGGAATTCACCCCTCCACTTT. The chain combines TRBV7-9 with TRBJ1-6; 7 bases align to TRBD1. Germline V CDR1 and CDR2: SEHNR, FQNEAQ (reference sequence). Trimming took 4 bases from V and 7 from J; bases not matched to a gene: 1. The CDR3 is 13 amino acids.

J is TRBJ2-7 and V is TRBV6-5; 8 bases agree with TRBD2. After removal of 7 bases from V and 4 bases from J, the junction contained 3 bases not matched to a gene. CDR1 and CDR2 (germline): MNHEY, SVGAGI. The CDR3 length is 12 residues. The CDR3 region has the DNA TGTGCCAGCACCAGCGGGGGTTACGAGCAGTACTTC. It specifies CASTSGGYEQYF.

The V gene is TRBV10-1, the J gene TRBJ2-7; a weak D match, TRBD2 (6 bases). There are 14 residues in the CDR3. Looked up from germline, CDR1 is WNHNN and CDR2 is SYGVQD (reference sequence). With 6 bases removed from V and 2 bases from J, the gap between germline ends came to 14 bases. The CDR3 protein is CASRESSGPYEQYF. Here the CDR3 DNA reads TGCGCCAGCAGGGAGAGCAGCGGGCCCTACGAGCAGTACTTC.

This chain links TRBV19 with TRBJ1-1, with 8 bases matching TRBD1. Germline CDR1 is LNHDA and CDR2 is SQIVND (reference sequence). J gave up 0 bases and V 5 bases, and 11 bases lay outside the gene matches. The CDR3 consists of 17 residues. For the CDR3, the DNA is TGTGCCAGTAGTCCCGGGACAGGTAGAAACATGAACACTGAAGCTTTCTTT. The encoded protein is CASSPGTGRNMNTEAFF.

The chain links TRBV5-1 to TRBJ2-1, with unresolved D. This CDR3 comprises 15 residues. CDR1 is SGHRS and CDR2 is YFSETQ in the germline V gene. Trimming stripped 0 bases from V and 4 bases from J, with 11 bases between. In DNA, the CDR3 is TGCGCCAGCAGCTTGGTCGAAAGAGCATACAATGAGCAGTTCTTC. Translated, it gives CASSLVERAYNEQFF.

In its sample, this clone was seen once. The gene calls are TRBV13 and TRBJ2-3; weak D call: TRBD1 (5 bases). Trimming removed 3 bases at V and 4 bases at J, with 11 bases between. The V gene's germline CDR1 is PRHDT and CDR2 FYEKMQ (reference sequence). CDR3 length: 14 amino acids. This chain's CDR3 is CASSLVDTPDTQYF. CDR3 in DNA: TGTGCCAGCAGCTTGGTGGACACGCCAGATACGCAGTATTTT.

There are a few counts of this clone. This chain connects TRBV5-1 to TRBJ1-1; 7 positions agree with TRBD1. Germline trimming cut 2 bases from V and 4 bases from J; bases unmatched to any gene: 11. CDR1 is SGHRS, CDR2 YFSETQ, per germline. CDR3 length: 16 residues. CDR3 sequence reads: CASSLMTGMVSTEAFF. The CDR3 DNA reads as TGCGCCAGCAGCTTAATGACAGGGATGGTAAGCACTGAAGCTTTCTTT.

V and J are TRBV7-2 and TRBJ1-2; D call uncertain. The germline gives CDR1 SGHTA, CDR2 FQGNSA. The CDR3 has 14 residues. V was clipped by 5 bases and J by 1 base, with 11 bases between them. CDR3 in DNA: TGTGCCAGCAGCCTACAGCAGGATAACTATGGCTACACCTTC. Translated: CASSLQQDNYGYTF.